This TCR beta chain was captured in a study of cytomegalovirus exposure and HLA in healthy donors. Study-wide findings and caveats: Within an earlier analysis, most TCR beta V segments proved productive either about 87% or about 30% of the time. Some highly shared sequence variants likely arose as a pipeline artifact. CMV serostatus was the sole immune exposure data available. The majority of CMV-associated TCR beta chains were reported as apparently HLA-restricted in a later analysis.

The V end lost 4 bases, the J end lost 2 bases, and 16 bases lay between the germline ends. CDR1 and CDR2 (germline): SGHRS, YFSETQ. The CDR3 has 16 amino acids. PCR employed 60 Vbeta and 13 Jbeta primers. TCRdb's table, derived via immunoSEQ multiplex PCR, lists solely in-frame clones and lacks some. The sample holds about 120,000 clones, almost 85% seen once. A word on this clone: What it recognizes is unknown.

V usage is TRBV5-1 and J usage is TRBJ2-1; D is possibly TRBD2 (6 bases). The sequence was collected from a woman between 18 and 29 years old in good health and CMV-seronegative. The sample consisted of PBMCs. CDR3 region: CASSTTGTPTYNEQFF. DNA of the CDR3: TGCGCCAGCAGCACTACCGGGACTCCTACCTACAATGAGCAGTTCTTC.